The 22 T cell receptor beta chains presented below share a single source sample, sequenced in a study of brain T cells in children with intractable seizures. Indicated time point: blood from clinic visit 5 months post-surgery; TSC patient then seizure free. Measured with immunoSEQ multiplex PCR; TCRdb has only the in-frame clones, and not every one. The sample yields around 340,000 clones, more than 85% seen once. The material sequenced was peripheral blood, taken roughly 5 months after surgery. The receptor source for this set is a boy under two years old with tuberous sclerosis and intractable seizures.

Remarks on this clone: The CDR3 end shows no conserved phenylalanine or tryptophan, and so a read error is likely. The chain uses TRBV6-5 and TRBJ1-2; D perhaps matches TRBD1 (5 bases). Trimming stripped 0 bases from V and 5 bases from J, with 13 bases between. CDR1 and CDR2 from the germline V gene are MNHEY and SVGAGI. There are 15 residues in the CDR3. The DNA of the CDR3 is TGTGCCAGCAGTTACTCGGGACGGGTAGGGTATGGCTACACCCTC. This sequence encodes CASSYSGRVGYGYTL.

This chain links TRBV11-3 with TRBJ2-5; D perhaps matches TRBD1 (6 bases). CDR3 size: 16 residues. Trimming took off 2 bases at V and 2 bases at J, with 15 bases between the two ends. CDR1 is SGHNT and CDR2 is YENEEA in the germline V gene. The CDR3 DNA is TGTGCCAGCAGCTTAATGTCGTTCCAGGGGCAAGAGACCCAGTACTTC. This codes for CASSLMSFQGQETQYF.

This chain connects TRBV5-6 to TRBJ2-5; TRBD2 matches 7 bases. The CDR3 extends over 15 amino acids. Germline V gene data show CDR1 as SGHDT and CDR2 as YYEEEE. The V gene end was trimmed by 0 bases and the J gene end by 5 bases; junction bases not matched to a gene: 7. The CDR3 here is CASSLERLAQETQYF. For the CDR3, the DNA is TGTGCCAGCAGCTTGGAACGACTAGCACAGGAGACCCAGTACTTC.

This clone was seen just once. The chain carries TRBV25-1 and TRBJ1-2; D call uncertain. Trimming removed 4 bases from V and 8 bases from J, with 8 bases in between. Germline V lookup: CDR1 MGHDK, CDR2 SYGVNS. The CDR3 length is 11 residues. CDR3 nucleotide sequence: TGTGCCAGCAGTGCCGGAGACGGCTACACCTTC. Amino acid sequence: CASSAGDGYTF.

The CDR3 reads CASSVAPLDSPHEQFF. The CDR3 nucleotides are TGTGCCAGCAGCGTTGCCCCCCTCGACAGTCCCCATGAGCAGTTCTTC. V is TRBV9 and J is TRBJ2-1; D may be TRBD1 (5 bases). The CDR3 spans 16 residues. V gave up 2 bases and J gave up 8 bases, with 20 bases separating them. Germline loops: CDR1 SGDLS, CDR2 YYNGEE.

The chain links TRBV9 to TRBJ1-1; 8 nucleotides match TRBD1. The CDR3 loop spans 15 amino acids. V was clipped by 3 bases and J by 6 bases; unmatched bases: 10. Germline V gives CDR1 SGDLS, CDR2 YYNGEE. The CDR3 coding sequence is TGTGCCAGCAGCGGCCATGGACAGGGAAGACCTGAAGCTTTCTTT. This gives the protein CASSGHGQGRPEAFF.

The chain combines TRBV28 with TRBJ1-1; TRBD1 is a possible D gene (5 bases). CDR1 and CDR2 (germline): MDHEN, SYDVKM. The CDR3 totals 18 residues. Trimming left V 6 bases short and J 2 bases short, with 25 bases between. This CDR3 is CASSSQEGQPRPNTEAFF. The CDR3 bases are TGTGCCAGCAGCTCACAGGAGGGTCAACCCAGGCCCAACACTGAAGCTTTCTTT.

In this sample, this clone turned up once. The chain uses TRBV6-5 and TRBJ2-3, with 8 positions matching TRBD2. The CDR3 is 14 residues long. Germline V gene data show CDR1 as MNHEY and CDR2 as SVGAGI. After removal of 6 bases from V and 8 bases from J, the junction contained 10 bases not matched to a gene. The CDR3 DNA follows: TGTGCCAGCAGCCTCGGGGGGGCCGGTGGTACGCAGTATTTT. This translates into CASSLGGAGGTQYF.

This chain uses TRBV14 with TRBJ2-7; 8 bases are shared with TRBD1. The CDR3 totals 16 residues. CDR1 is SGHDN, CDR2 FVKESK, per germline. Germline trimming cut 3 bases from V and 1 base from J; bases unmatched to any gene: 8. The CDR3 region is CASSHHRTGRSYEQYF. The CDR3 DNA sequence: TGTGCCAGCAGCCATCATAGGACAGGGAGGTCCTACGAGCAGTACTTC.

This chain joins TRBV2 and TRBJ1-5, with unresolved D. Germline lookup yields CDR1 SNHLY and CDR2 FYNNEI. The CDR3 totals 14 residues. The ends were cut back, 3 bases at V and 1 base at J, with 7 bases in the middle. The CDR3 region has the DNA TGTGCCAGCAGTGACGGGCCCAGCAATCAGCCCCAGCATTTT. Translation gives CASSDGPSNQPQHF.

The V and J genes are TRBV2 and TRBJ1-2; 10 bases map to TRBD1. The V and J ends lost 3 bases and 8 bases, in that order; junction bases with no gene match: 9. Germline V gene lookup returns CDR1 SNHLY and CDR2 FYNNEI. This CDR3 contains 15 residues. CDR3 sequence reads: CASSDNRQGAEGYTF. As DNA, the CDR3 is TGTGCCAGCAGTGATAACCGACAGGGGGCTGAGGGCTACACCTTC.

The sample holds one count of this clone. This chain uses TRBV6-1 with TRBJ1-2, with 10 bases fitting TRBD1. The CDR3 totals 16 residues. V shed 3 bases, J shed 4 bases, and the junction held 8 bases outside the gene matches. Per germline, CDR1 MNHNS and CDR2 SASEGT. The CDR3 sequence: CASSEGRTGGVYGYTF. The CDR3 region has the DNA TGTGCCAGCAGTGAGGGCCGGACAGGGGGGGTCTATGGCTACACCTTC.

The chain carries TRBV7-9 and TRBJ1-4; D not resolved. Germline CDR1 and CDR2: SEHNR and FQNEAQ (reference sequence). The CDR3 is 15 residues long. V was pared by 1 base and J by 8 bases, with 14 bases between. DNA of the CDR3: TGTGCCAGCAGCTTAGAGACAAAGTATCTGGAAAAACTGTTTTTT. Translation: CASSLETKYLEKLFF. The full variable domain, with the rest looked up from reference TRBV7-9 and TRBJ1-4, is DTGVSQNPRHKITKRGQNVTFRCDPISEHNRLYWYRQTLGQGPEFLTYFQNEAQLEKSRLLSDRFSAERPKGSFSTLEIQRTEQGDSAMYLCASSLETKYLEKLFFGSGTQLSVL.

This clone was found once. The chain has TRBV24-1 and TRBJ1-2; TRBD1 aligns across 7 bases. V lost 1 base to trimming and J lost 8 bases; unmatched junction nucleotides: 6. The CDR3 loop spans 14 amino acids. CDR1 and CDR2 from the germline V gene are KGHDR and SFDVKD. CDR3 region: CATSDLNRGSGYTF. The CDR3 DNA is TGTGCCACCAGTGATTTAAACAGGGGCTCGGGCTACACCTTC.

The genes are TRBV2 and TRBJ1-4; D remains unclear. V shed 2 bases and J shed 8 bases, with 12 bases lying between them. The germline V gene has CDR1 SNHLY and CDR2 FYNNEI. CDR3 length: 14 amino acids. CDR3 coding DNA: TGTGCCAGCAGTGAACGGGGTCCTGCCGAAAAACTGTTTTTT. Protein: CASSERGPAEKLFF.

The rearrangement links TRBV5-6 to TRBJ2-2; D is unresolved. CDR1 and CDR2 from the germline V gene are SGHDT and YYEEEE. Trimming cost V 0 bases and J 4 bases, with 7 bases left between them. The CDR3 contains 14 residues. The CDR3 DNA reads as TGTGCCAGCAGCTTGGTGACCACCACCGGGGAGCTGTTTTTT. This gives the protein CASSLVTTTGELFF.

The chain carries TRBV12-3 or TRBV12-4 and TRBJ2-7; D is unclear. This CDR3 spans 13 amino acids. Trimming shortened V by 4 bases and J by 7 bases, and 14 bases separated the two germline ends. The CDR3 region is CASSSRAPEEQYF. CDR3 bases: TGTGCCAGCAGTTCCCGGGCCCCAGAGGAGCAGTACTTC.

This clone has a handful of counts. This chain uses TRBV6-2 or TRBV6-3 with TRBJ1-5; D not resolved. CDR3 length equals 17 residues. The V end was cut by 2 bases, the J end by 1 base, with 15 bases between. From germline, CDR1 is MNHEY and CDR2 SVGEGT. The CDR3 is CASSYLSKGPSNQPQHF. The DNA for the CDR3 is TGTGCCAGCAGTTACCTGAGTAAAGGGCCGAGCAATCAGCCCCAGCATTTT.

The chain combines TRBV19 with TRBJ1-3, with no clear D. The V and J ends lost 5 bases and 0 bases respectively, with 11 bases between them. The germline V gene encodes CDR1 LNHDA and CDR2 SQIVND (reference sequence). This CDR3 has 15 amino acids. CDR3 loop: CASSPAVISGNTIYF. The DNA of the CDR3 is TGTGCCAGTAGTCCAGCGGTAATCTCTGGAAACACCATATATTTT. The whole variable domain, filled in from reference TRBV19 and TRBJ1-3, reads DGGITQSPKYLFRKEGQNVTLSCEQNLNHDAMYWYRQDPGQGLRLIYYSQIVNDFQKGDIAEGYSVSREKKESFPLTVTSAQKNPTAFYLCASSPAVISGNTIYFGEGSWLTVV.

The chain carries TRBV4-1 and TRBJ1-1, with TRBD1 identical over 11 bases. V shed 2 bases and J 6 bases; nucleotides not matched to a gene: 11. This CDR3 region has 17 residues. In germline, CDR1 is MGHRA, CDR2 YSYEKL. The chain's CDR3 is CASSQSTGTGGFSEAFF. DNA of the CDR3: TGCGCCAGCAGCCAATCGACCGGGACAGGGGGGTTCTCTGAAGCTTTCTTT.

On this clone itself: At one of its ends the junction is not consistent with the germline gene, which may arise from a read error. CDR3 DNA: TGTGCCAGCACCCCTGGATCGGGGGTGAGACTCTTT. It codes for CASTPGSGVRLF. V gene TRBV12-3 or TRBV12-4 combines with J gene TRBJ1-1; possible D gene TRBD1, 5 bases. The CDR3 length is 12 residues.

This chain links TRBV6-2 or TRBV6-3 with TRBJ2-1, with 8 bases fitting TRBD2. The CDR3 is 16 residues long. In germline, CDR1 is MNHEY, CDR2 SVGEGT. The J segment lost 9 bases and the V segment lost 0 bases, leaving 10 bases of the junction unmatched. The CDR3 loop reads CASSYSSRGGQGEQFF. Here the CDR3 DNA reads TGTGCCAGCAGTTACTCGAGTCGGGGGGGCCAAGGTGAGCAGTTCTTC.